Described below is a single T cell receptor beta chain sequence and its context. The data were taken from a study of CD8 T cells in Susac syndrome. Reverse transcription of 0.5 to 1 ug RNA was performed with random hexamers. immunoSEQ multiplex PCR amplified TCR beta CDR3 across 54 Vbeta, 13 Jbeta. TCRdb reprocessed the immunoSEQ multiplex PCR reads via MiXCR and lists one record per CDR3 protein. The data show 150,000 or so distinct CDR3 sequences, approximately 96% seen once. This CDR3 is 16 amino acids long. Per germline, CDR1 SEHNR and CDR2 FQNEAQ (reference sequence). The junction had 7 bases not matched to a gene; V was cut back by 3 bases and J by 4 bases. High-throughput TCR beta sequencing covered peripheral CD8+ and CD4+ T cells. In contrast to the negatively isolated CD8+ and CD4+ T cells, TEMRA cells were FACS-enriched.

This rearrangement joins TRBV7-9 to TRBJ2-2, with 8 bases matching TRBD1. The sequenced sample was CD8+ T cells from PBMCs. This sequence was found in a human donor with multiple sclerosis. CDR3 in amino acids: CASSLSQGASTGELFF. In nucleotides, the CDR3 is TGTGCCAGCAGCTTGAGCCAGGGGGCATCCACCGGGGAGCTGTTTTTT.